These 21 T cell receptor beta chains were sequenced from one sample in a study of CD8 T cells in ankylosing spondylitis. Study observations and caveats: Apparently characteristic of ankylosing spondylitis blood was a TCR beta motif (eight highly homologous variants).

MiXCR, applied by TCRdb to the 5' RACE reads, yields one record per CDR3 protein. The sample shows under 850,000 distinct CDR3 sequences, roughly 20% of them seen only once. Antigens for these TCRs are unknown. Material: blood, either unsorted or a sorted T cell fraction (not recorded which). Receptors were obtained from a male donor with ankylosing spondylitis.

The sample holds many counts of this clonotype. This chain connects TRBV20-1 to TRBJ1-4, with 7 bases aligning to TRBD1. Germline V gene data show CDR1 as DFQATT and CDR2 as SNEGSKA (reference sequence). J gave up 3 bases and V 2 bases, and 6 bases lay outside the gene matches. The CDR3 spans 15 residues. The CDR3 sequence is CSARSMTGPNEKLFF. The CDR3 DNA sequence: TGCAGTGCTAGATCAATGACAGGGCCTAATGAAAAACTGTTTTTT.

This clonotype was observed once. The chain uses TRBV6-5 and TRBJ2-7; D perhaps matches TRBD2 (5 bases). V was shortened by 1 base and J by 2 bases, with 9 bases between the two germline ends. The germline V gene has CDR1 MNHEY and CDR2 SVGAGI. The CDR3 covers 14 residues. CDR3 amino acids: CASSYFAGTYEQYF. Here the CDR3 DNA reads TGTGCCAGCAGTTACTTCGCGGGCACCTACGAGCAGTACTTC.

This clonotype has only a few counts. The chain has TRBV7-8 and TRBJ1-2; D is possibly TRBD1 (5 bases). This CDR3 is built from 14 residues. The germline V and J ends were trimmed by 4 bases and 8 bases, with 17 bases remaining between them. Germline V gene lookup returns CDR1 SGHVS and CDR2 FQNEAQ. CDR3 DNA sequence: TGTGCCAGCAGCTCGCTCGGGACTCCGTCCGGCTACACCTTC. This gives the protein CASSSLGTPSGYTF.

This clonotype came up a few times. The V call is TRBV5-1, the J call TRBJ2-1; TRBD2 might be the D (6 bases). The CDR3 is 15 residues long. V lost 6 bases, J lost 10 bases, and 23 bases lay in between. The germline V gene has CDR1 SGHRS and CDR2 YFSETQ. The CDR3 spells CASTVVADTGGEQFF. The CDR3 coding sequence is TGCGCCAGCACGGTGGTAGCGGACACCGGCGGGGAGCAGTTCTTC.

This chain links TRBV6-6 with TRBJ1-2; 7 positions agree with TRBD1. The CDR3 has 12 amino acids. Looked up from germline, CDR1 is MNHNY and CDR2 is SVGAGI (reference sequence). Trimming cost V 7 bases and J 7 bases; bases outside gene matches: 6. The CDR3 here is CASTSTGVGYTF. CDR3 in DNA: TGTGCCAGCACCTCTACAGGGGTTGGCTACACCTTC.

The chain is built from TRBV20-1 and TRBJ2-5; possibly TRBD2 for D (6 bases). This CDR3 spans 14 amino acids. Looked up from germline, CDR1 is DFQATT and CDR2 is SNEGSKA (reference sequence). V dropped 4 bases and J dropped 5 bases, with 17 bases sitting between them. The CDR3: CSAIQAWEVETQYF. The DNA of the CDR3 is TGCAGTGCTATCCAGGCCTGGGAGGTGGAGACCCAGTACTTC.

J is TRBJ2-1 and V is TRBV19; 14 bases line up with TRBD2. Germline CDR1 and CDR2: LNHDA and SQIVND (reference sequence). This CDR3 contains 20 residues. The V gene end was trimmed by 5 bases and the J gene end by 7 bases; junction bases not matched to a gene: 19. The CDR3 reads CASSSPGTSGSKGKGNEQFF. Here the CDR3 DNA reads TGTGCCAGTAGTTCCCCCGGGACTAGCGGGAGCAAAGGGAAGGGGAATGAGCAGTTCTTC.

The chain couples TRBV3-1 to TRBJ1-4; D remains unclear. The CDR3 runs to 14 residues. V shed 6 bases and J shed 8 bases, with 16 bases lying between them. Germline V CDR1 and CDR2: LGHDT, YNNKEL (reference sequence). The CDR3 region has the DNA TGTGCCAGCAGTCTAGGGCAAGTACGGGAAAAACTGTTTTTT. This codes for CASSLGQVREKLFF.

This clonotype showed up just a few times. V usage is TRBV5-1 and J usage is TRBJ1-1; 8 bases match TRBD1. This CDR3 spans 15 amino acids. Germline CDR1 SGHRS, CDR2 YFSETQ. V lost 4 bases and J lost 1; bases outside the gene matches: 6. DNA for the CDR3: TGCGCCAGCAGCGAAAGGACAGGGACGAACACTGAAGCTTTCTTT. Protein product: CASSERTGTNTEAFF.

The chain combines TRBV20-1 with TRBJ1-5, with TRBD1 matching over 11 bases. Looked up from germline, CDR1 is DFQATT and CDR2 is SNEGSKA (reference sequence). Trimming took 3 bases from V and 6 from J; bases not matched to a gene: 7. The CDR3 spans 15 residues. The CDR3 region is CSARIGTGGIQPQHF. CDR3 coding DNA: TGCAGTGCTAGGATCGGGACAGGGGGGATTCAGCCCCAGCATTTT.

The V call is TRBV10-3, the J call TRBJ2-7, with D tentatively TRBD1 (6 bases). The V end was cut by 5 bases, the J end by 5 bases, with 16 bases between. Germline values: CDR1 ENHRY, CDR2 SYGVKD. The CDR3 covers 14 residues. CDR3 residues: CAISTLQGLHEQYF. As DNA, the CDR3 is TGTGCCATCAGTACACTACAGGGCCTCCACGAGCAGTACTTC.

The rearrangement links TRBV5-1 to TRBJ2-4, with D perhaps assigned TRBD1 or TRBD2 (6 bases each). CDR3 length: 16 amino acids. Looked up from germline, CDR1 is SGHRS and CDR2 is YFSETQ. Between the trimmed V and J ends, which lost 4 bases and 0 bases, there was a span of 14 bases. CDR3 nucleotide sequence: TGCGCCAGCAGCCCCTGGGGGGCGGGAGCCAAAAACATTCAGTACTTC. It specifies CASSPWGAGAKNIQYF. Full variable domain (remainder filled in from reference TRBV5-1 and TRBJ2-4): KAGVTQTPRYLIKTRGQQVTLSCSPISGHRSVSWYQQTPGQGLQFLFEYFSETQRNKGNFPGRFSGRQFSNSRSEMNVSTLELGDSALYLCASSPWGAGAKNIQYFGAGTRLSVL.

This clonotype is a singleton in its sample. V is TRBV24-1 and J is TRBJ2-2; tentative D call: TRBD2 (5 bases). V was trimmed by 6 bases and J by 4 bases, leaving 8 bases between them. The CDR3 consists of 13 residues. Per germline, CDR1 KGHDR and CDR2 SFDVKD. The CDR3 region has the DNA TGTGCCACCAGTTGGCGGGTCACCGGGGAGCTGTTTTTT. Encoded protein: CATSWRVTGELFF.

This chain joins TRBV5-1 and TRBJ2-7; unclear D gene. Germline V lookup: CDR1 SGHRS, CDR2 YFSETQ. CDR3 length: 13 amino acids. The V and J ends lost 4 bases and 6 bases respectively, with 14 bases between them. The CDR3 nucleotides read TGCGCCAGCAGCCCCCATGCGGTTCGCGAGCAGTACTTC. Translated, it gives CASSPHAVREQYF.

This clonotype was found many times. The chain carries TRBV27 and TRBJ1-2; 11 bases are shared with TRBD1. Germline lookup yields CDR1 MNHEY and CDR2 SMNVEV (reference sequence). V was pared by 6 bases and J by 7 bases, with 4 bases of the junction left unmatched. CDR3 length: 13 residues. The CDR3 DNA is TGTGCCAGCAGCCCCGGGACAGGGGGTGGCTACACCTTC. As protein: CASSPGTGGGYTF.

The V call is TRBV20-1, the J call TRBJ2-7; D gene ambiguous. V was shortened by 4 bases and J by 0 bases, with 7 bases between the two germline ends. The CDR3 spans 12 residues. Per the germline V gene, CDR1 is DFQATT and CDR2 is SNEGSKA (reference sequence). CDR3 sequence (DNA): TGCAGTGCTATGGTCAGCTCCTACGAGCAGTACTTC. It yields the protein CSAMVSSYEQYF.

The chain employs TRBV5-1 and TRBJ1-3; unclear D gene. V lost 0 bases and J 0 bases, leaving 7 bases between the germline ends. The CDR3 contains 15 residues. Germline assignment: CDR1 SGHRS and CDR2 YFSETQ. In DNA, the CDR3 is TGCGCCAGCAGCTTGGCCCTCAGCTCTGGAAACACCATATATTTT. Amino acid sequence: CASSLALSSGNTIYF. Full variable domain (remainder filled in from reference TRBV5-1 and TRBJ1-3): KAGVTQTPRYLIKTRGQQVTLSCSPISGHRSVSWYQQTPGQGLQFLFEYFSETQRNKGNFPGRFSGRQFSNSRSEMNVSTLELGDSALYLCASSLALSSGNTIYFGEGSWLTVV.

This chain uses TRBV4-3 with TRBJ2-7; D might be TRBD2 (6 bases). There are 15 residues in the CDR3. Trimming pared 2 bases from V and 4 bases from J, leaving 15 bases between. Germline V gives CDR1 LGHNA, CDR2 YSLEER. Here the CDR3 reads CASSQSARGLYEQYF. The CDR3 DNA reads TGCGCCAGCAGCCAATCGGCGCGGGGATTGTACGAGCAGTACTTC.

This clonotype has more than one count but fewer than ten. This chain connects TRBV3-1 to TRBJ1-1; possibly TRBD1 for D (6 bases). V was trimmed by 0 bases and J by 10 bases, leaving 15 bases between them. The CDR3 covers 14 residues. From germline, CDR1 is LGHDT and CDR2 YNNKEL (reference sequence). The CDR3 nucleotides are TGTGCCAGCAGCCAAGATGCGGGGGCTTTGGCAGCTTTCTTT. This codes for CASSQDAGALAAFF.

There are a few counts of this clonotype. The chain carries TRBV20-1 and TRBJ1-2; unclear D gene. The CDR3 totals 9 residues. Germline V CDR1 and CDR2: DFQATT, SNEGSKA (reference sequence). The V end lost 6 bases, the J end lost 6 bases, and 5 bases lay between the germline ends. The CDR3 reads CSANDGYTF. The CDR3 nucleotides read TGCAGTGCCAACGATGGCTACACCTTC.

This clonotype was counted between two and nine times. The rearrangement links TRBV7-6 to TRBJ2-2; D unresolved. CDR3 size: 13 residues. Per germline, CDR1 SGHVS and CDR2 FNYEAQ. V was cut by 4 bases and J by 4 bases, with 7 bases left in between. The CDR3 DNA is TGTGCCAGCAGCTCATATTTCACCGGGGAGCTGTTTTTT. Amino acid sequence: CASSSYFTGELFF.